This TCR beta chain was observed in a study of cytomegalovirus exposure and HLA in healthy donors. The PCR had 60 Vbeta and 13 Jbeta primers. Assay: immunoSEQ multiplex PCR; the TCRdb copy retains only in-frame clones and omits some. This sample has 50,000 to 75,000 clones, with approximately 75% found just once. Study observations and caveats: Equally common other TCR beta chains were less clonally expanded than HLA-associated ones, a later analysis found.

To note about this clone: Its antigen is not identified.

The source of this sequence is a young man in good health and CMV-seropositive. The sequenced sample consisted of PBMCs.

The CDR3 protein is CASSPVGSHTQYF. CDR3 nucleotides: TGCGCCAGCAGCCCGGTGGGCAGCCACACGCAGTATTTT. The gene calls are TRBV5-1 and TRBJ2-3; D unresolved. The CDR3 loop spans 13 amino acids. V gave up 4 bases and J gave up 9 bases, with 15 bases separating them. Germline lookup yields CDR1 SGHRS and CDR2 YFSETQ.